Each of the 18 T cell receptor beta chains below was sequenced from the same sample in a study of Ad26.COV2.S vaccination and SARS-CoV-2 variants. Treatment specified: 15 to 20 received Ad26.COV2.S at low or high dose, single or two shots; several received placebo; per-sample allocation not given. The samples were gathered on day 63 after the first injection of vaccine or placebo. The method was immunoSEQ multiplex PCR; TCRdb's version includes in-frame clones alone and lacks a portion of them. The repertoire consists of roughly 300,000 clones, with around 89% occurring once and the leading ten covering approximately 5%. The sample consisted of peripheral blood, taken in a trial of Ad26.COV2.S vaccine versus placebo. Receptor source: a person between 18 and 65 years old who received the Ad26.COV2.S COVID-19 vaccine or a placebo.

The V and J genes are TRBV27 and TRBJ2-6; TRBD2 is a possible D gene (5 bases). The V gene's germline CDR1 is MNHEY and CDR2 SMNVEV (reference sequence). V was pared by 5 bases and J by 1 base, with 9 bases between. There are 15 residues in the CDR3. In DNA, the CDR3 is TGTGCCAGCAGTACGGGGAGATCTGGGGCCAACGTCCTGACTTTC. The encoded protein is CASSTGRSGANVLTF.

This chain joins TRBV27 and TRBJ2-6; D gene ambiguous. CDR1 and CDR2 from the germline V gene are MNHEY and SMNVEV (reference sequence). The CDR3 has 14 amino acids. The V end was cut by 4 bases, the J end by 1 base, with 5 bases between. As DNA, the CDR3 is TGTGCCAGCAGTTCTTGGTCTGGGGCCAACGTCCTGACTTTC. Protein sequence: CASSSWSGANVLTF.

This chain connects TRBV7-3 to TRBJ2-1; D uncertain. CDR1 and CDR2 from the germline V gene are SGHTA and FQGTGA. Trimming cost V 3 bases and J 0 bases, with 6 bases left between them. This CDR3 region has 14 residues. The CDR3 reads CASSFSSSYNEQFF. CDR3 nucleotides: TGTGCCAGCAGCTTCTCGAGCTCCTACAATGAGCAGTTCTTC. The full variable domain, in which reference TRBV7-3 and TRBJ2-1 provide the parts outside the CDR3, is GAGVSQTPSNKVTEKGKYVELRCDPISGHTALYWYRQSLGQGPEFLIYFQGTGAADDSGLPNDRFFAVRPEGSVSTLKIQRTERGDSAVYLCASSFSSSYNEQFFGPGTRLTVL.

The chain couples TRBV15 to TRBJ1-6; D is unclear. Germline CDR1 LNHNV, CDR2 YYDKDF (reference sequence). This CDR3 is 19 amino acids long. Trimming removed 1 base from V and 0 bases from J, with 16 bases in between. The CDR3 region is CATSRGYGVGSSYNSPLHF. CDR3 nucleotides: TGTGCCACCAGCAGAGGCTATGGGGTAGGGAGCTCCTATAATTCACCCCTCCACTTT.

V is TRBV7-8 and J is TRBJ2-3, with 10 bases identical to TRBD2. Per the germline V gene, CDR1 is SGHVS and CDR2 is FQNEAQ. V shed 1 base, J shed 5 bases, and the junction held 9 bases outside the gene matches. The CDR3 covers 17 residues. The CDR3 coding sequence is TGTGCCAGCAGCTTAGGGGGGCTAGCGGGAGTCATAGATACGCAGTATTTT. This encodes CASSLGGLAGVIDTQYF.

The chain uses TRBV28 and TRBJ2-1; the match to TRBD2 covers 8 bases. Germline assignment: CDR1 MDHEN and CDR2 SYDVKM. CDR3 length: 13 amino acids. V trimming: 3 bases; J trimming: 15 bases; junction bases outside the gene matches: 10. The CDR3 loop is CASSFFGREGPFF. As DNA, the CDR3 is TGTGCCAGCAGTTTTTTTGGTCGGGAGGGCCCGTTCTTC.

The chain combines TRBV24-1 with TRBJ2-3; D may be TRBD1 (5 bases). With 4 bases removed from V and 2 bases from J, the gap between germline ends came to 12 bases. The CDR3 spans 15 residues. CDR1 and CDR2 from the germline V gene are KGHDR and SFDVKD. The CDR3 loop is CATSDTRVPTDTQYF. DNA of the CDR3: TGTGCCACCAGTGACACCAGGGTCCCCACAGATACGCAGTATTTT.

The rearrangement joins TRBV4-1 to TRBJ2-1, with D possibly being TRBD2 (6 bases). The CDR3 has 14 residues. The V end lost 10 bases, the J end lost 4 bases, and 17 bases lay between the germline ends. Germline V gene sequence: CDR1 MGHRA, CDR2 YSYEKL. This CDR3 is CATRRLDGYNEQFF. The CDR3 coding sequence is TGCGCCACCCGTCGACTAGATGGGTACAATGAGCAGTTCTTC.

The gene calls are TRBV7-8 and TRBJ1-1, with D uncertain. Germline CDR1 and CDR2: SGHVS and FQNEAQ. V dropped 3 bases and J dropped 0 bases, with 20 bases sitting between them. The CDR3 runs to 18 residues. CDR3 sequence reads: CASSFSEGAEYMNTEAFF. The CDR3 region has the DNA TGTGCCAGCAGCTTTTCCGAGGGAGCTGAATACATGAACACTGAAGCTTTCTTT.

This chain uses TRBV5-5 with TRBJ2-1; 9 bases are a match to TRBD1. CDR1 is SGHKS, CDR2 YYEKEE, per germline (reference sequence). The CDR3 loop spans 15 amino acids. V lost 3 bases to trimming and J lost 7 bases; unmatched junction nucleotides: 8. The CDR3 DNA follows: TGTGCCAGCAGCTCGGCCGGGACAGGGCGGAATGAGCAGTTCTTC. Translating gives CASSSAGTGRNEQFF.

The V call is TRBV27, the J call TRBJ1-6; 10 nucleotides agree with TRBD1. V shed 2 bases, J shed 10 bases, and the junction held 11 bases outside the gene matches. Germline V CDR1 and CDR2: MNHEY, SMNVEV (reference sequence). This CDR3 has 17 residues. The CDR3 here is CASSLNSPGQGISPLHF. CDR3 DNA sequence: TGTGCCAGCAGTTTAAATTCACCGGGACAGGGGATCTCACCCCTCCACTTT.

The chain has TRBV24-1 and TRBJ2-4, with a tentative D call TRBD1 (6 bases). CDR3 size: 17 residues. The V and J ends lost 7 bases and 0 bases respectively, with 18 bases between them. Per the germline V gene, CDR1 is KGHDR and CDR2 is SFDVKD. CDR3 coding DNA: TGTGCCACCAGCCCGCGTGGGGGCCCAATAGCCAAAAACATTCAGTACTTC. As protein: CATSPRGGPIAKNIQYF.

This chain uses TRBV18 with TRBJ2-5; 12 nucleotides agree with TRBD2. The germline gives CDR1 KGHSH, CDR2 LQKENI. The length of the CDR3 is 18 residues. With V trimmed by 3 bases and J by 3 bases, 11 bases remained unmatched. CDR3 sequence: CASSPWTSGTATEETQYF. The CDR3 region has the DNA TGTGCCAGCTCACCGTGGACTAGCGGGACTGCCACCGAAGAGACCCAGTACTTC. The full variable domain, its missing parts supplied by reference TRBV18 and TRBJ2-5, is NAGVMQNPRHLVRRRGQEARLRCSPMKGHSHVYWYRQLPEEGLKFMVYLQKENIIDESGMPKERFSAEFPKEGPSILRIQQVVRGDSAAYFCASSPWTSGTATEETQYFGPGTRLLVL.

The gene calls are TRBV2 and TRBJ1-6; tentative D call: TRBD1 (5 bases). Germline V gene sequence: CDR1 SNHLY, CDR2 FYNNEI. This CDR3 has 14 amino acids. V was shortened by 4 bases and J by 8 bases, with 12 bases between the two germline ends. CDR3 protein: CASSGDGRHSPLHF. The CDR3 coding sequence is TGTGCCAGCAGTGGGGACGGACGGCATTCACCCCTCCACTTT.

On this clone itself: At one boundary the junction diverges from the germline segment, which might be a read error. The chain couples TRBV7-2 to TRBJ1-1, with TRBD1 matching over 9 bases. Germline loops: CDR1 SGHTA, CDR2 FQGNSA. CDR3 length equals 15 residues. The CDR3 protein is CASSLEGVQGAEAFF. The CDR3 DNA sequence: TGTGCCAGCAGCTTAGAAGGAGTACAGGGGGCTGAGGCTTTCTTT.

CDR3 bases: TGTGCCATCAGCCCGGGACAGTCTAGCACAGATACGCAGTATTTT. Amino acid sequence: CAISPGQSSTDTQYF. The chain recombines TRBV10-3 with TRBJ2-3; 7 bases map to TRBD1. The CDR3 length is 15 residues. J lost 0 bases, V lost 6 bases, and 6 bases had no gene match. CDR1 and CDR2 from the germline V gene are ENHRY and SYGVKD.

The J gene is TRBJ2-1, the V gene TRBV7-9; 8 nucleotides align to TRBD2. There are 15 residues in the CDR3. Germline values: CDR1 SEHNR, CDR2 FQNEAQ (reference sequence). The junction had 14 bases not matched to a gene; V was cut back by 6 bases and J by 10 bases. CDR3 DNA: TGTGCCAGCAGTTATTCCGGGACTAGTAGTGGGGAGCAGTTCTTC. Residues: CASSYSGTSSGEQFF.

V is TRBV28 and J is TRBJ2-7, with D maybe TRBD1 (5 bases). Per the germline V gene, CDR1 is MDHEN and CDR2 is SYDVKM. CDR3 length equals 14 residues. The ends were cut back, 2 bases at V and 1 base at J, with 9 bases in the middle. DNA for the CDR3: TGTGCCAGCAGTTTAGCAGGGTCATCCTACGAGCAGTACTTC. Amino acid sequence: CASSLAGSSYEQYF.